The text below deals with one TCR beta chain. Germline V lookup: CDR1 MNHEY, CDR2 SMNVEV (reference sequence). V was pared by 0 bases and J by 4 bases, with 8 bases between. This CDR3 is built from 14 residues. This entry comes from a study of T cells in Graves' hyperthyroidism and ophthalmopathy. Amplification targeted TCR beta CDR3 regions from RNA transcripts. Using the HTBI primer set, a first-round RT-PCR was run on the TCR CDR3. TCRdb itself ran the multiplex PCR reads through MiXCR, one entry per CDR3 protein. This table holds about 290,000 distinct CDR3 sequences, 15% to 20% found once. The receptor was isolated from a man in his fifties or sixties with Graves' ophthalmopathy. Sequences were obtained from blood. J is TRBJ2-3 and V is TRBV27, with unresolved D. The CDR3 nucleotides are TGTGCCAGCAGTTTATCCATCACAGCAGATACGCAGTATTTT. This translates into CASSLSITADTQYF.